This T cell receptor beta chain derives from a study of blood T cell repertoires in COVID-19 (dated by TCRdb to between 2020 and 2021). The study in broad terms: Collaborator samples came from the United States, Italy and Spain and covered acute and convalescent phases of COVID-19. The prospective study material was composed of cDNA or gDNA derived from T cells, B-cell-depleted T cells, or PBMCs. Deeply sampled blood TCRbeta repertoires from subjects exposed to, actively infected with, or recovered from COVID-19 were included in the dataset. The repertoires were released in a freely available public database intended as a resource for research on the immune response to SARS-CoV-2. The samples were drawn from the first 160 participants of the ongoing ImmuneRACE study and from under 1,500 subjects provided by 6 global collaborators. Sample metadata almost always included a de-identified subject ID, COVID-19 status, age in years and sex. Where available, HLA class I and class II types were obtained from metadata supplied by the sample provider rather than from assay-based typing. General findings and caveats noted by the study authors: Clinical and demographic metadata were provided uncurated, with the amount varying by source and participant.

Enrolling through a virtual design, the prospective study's participants ranged in age from roughly 18 to 95 years and lived across 20 to 25 United States geographic areas. In the prospective study, participants were assigned to cohorts based on the clinical history participants reported in a screening survey and a study questionnaire. In the prospective study, whole blood, serum and a nasopharyngeal or oropharyngeal swab were collected from each participant by mobile phlebotomists. Participants in the prospective study had the option to provide additional blood draws and questionnaires over an approximately 2-month period. Before DNA extraction, blood samples from the prospective study were shipped at room temperature or frozen. On this clone itself: What antigen it recognizes has not been identified. Base qualities are not recorded, but no much larger clone differs from it by a single base.

CDR1 SEHNR and CDR2 FQNEAQ are derived from the germline V gene (reference sequence). The CDR3 holds 14 amino acids from the cysteine to the phenylalanine. CDR3 DNA is the only sequence kept; it has 42 bases, read in frame from the first base. The junction carries 7 bases between V and J, which are trimmed by 4 bases and 0 bases respectively. TCRbeta CDR3 regions were amplified from genomic DNA by means of the immunoSEQ Assay, a bias-controlled multiplex PCR. The authors' pipeline ran thus. The number of nucleated cells in each sample was estimated from the amplification of reference gene primers within the assay. To quantify the absolute abundance of each unique TCRbeta CDR3 rearrangement, sequence reads were collapsed and filtered. For each sample, productive Simpson clonality was calculated as the square root of Simpson's diversity index across productive rearrangements. TCRdb retrieved this table from immuneACCESS and kept in-frame rearrangements only. Not all clones are present; in checked studies, unresolved V genes account for under half, and no reason is known for the remainder. That table is the source of V, J and clone size, and D and trimming were worked out from the DNA. For this sample there are 300,000 to 500,000 clones; approximately 87% appear just once. Together, the top ten hold approximately 1% of the sample.

Recombination connected TRBV7-9 to TRBJ1-3, with the D gene uncertain. The TCR comes from a young woman with acute COVID-19. Sequenced input: PBMCs or T cells enriched from blood (not recorded which). The DNA sequence is as follows: TGTGCCAGCAGCTGGAGAAGCTCTGGAAACACCATATATTTT. It encodes CASSWRSSGNTIYF.